This TCR beta chain was retrieved from a study of technical replicates of blood from several donors. TCRdb's table, derived via immunoSEQ multiplex PCR, lists solely in-frame clones and lacks some. The profile covers more than 70,000 clones, with around 93% appearing a single time and 0.2% to 0.25% taken by the ten largest. This CDR3 is built from 12 residues. Looked up from germline, CDR1 is MNHEY and CDR2 is SVGAGI. Trimming shortened V by 4 bases and J by 0 bases, and 4 bases separated the two germline ends. What was sequenced was T cells isolated from PBMCs. The chain recombines TRBV6-5 with TRBJ2-7; no firm D call. The clonotype was recovered from a human donor in good health. This CDR3 reads CASSSISYEQYF. DNA of the CDR3: TGTGCCAGCAGTTCAATCTCCTACGAGCAGTACTTC.